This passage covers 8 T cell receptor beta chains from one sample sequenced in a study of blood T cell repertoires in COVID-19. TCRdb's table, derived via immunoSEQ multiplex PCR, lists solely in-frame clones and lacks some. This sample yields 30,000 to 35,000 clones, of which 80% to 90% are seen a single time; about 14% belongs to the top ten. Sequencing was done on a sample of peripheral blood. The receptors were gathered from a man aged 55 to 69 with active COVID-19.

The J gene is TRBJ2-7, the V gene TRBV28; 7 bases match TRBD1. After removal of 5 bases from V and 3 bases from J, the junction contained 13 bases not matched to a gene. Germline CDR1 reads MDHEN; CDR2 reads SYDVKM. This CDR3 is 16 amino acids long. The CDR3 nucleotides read TGTGCCAGCAGTCTACCCCCGACAGGGTGGGACTACGAGCAGTACTTC. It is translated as CASSLPPTGWDYEQYF.

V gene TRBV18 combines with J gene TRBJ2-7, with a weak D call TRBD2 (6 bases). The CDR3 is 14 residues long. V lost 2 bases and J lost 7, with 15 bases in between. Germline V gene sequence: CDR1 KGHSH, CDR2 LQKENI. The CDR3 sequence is CASSPGGGPREQYF. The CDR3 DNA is TGTGCCAGCTCACCAGGAGGAGGGCCGCGAGAGCAGTACTTC.

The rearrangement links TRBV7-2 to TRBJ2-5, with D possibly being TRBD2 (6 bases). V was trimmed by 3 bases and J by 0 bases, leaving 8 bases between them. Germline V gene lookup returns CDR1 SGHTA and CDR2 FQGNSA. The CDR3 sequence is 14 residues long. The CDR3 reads CASSLGLHQETQYF. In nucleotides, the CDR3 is TGTGCCAGCAGCTTGGGACTTCACCAAGAGACCCAGTACTTC.

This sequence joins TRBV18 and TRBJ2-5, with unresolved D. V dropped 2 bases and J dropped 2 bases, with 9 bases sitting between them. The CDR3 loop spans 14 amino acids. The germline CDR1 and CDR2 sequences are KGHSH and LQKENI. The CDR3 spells CASSPDGGQETQYF. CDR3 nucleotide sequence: TGTGCCAGCTCACCAGATGGCGGACAAGAGACCCAGTACTTC.

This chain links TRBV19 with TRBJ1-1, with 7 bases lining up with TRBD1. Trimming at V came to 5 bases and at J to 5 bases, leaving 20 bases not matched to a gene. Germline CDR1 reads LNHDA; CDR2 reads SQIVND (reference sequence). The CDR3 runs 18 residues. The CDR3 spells CASSGDRTGGTRLTEAFF. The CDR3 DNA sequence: TGTGCCAGTAGTGGGGACAGAACGGGCGGGACCCGATTGACTGAAGCTTTCTTT. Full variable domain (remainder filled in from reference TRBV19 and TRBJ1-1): DGGITQSPKYLFRKEGQNVTLSCEQNLNHDAMYWYRQDPGQGLRLIYYSQIVNDFQKGDIAEGYSVSREKKESFPLTVTSAQKNPTAFYLCASSGDRTGGTRLTEAFFGQGTRLTVV.

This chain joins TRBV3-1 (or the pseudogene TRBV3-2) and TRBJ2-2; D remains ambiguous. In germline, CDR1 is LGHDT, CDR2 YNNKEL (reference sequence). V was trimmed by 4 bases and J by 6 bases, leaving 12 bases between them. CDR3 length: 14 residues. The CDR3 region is CASSPPTLSGELFF. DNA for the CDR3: TGTGCCAGCAGCCCTCCGACACTCTCCGGGGAGCTGTTTTTT.

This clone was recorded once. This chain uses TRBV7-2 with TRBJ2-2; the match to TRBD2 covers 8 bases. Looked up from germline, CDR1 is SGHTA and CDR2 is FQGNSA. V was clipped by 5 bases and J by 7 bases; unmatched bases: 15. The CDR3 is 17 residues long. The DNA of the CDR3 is TGTGCCAGCAGCCCAACCGGGGCCGGGAGGGCCTTCGGGGAGCTGTTTTTT. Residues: CASSPTGAGRAFGELFF.

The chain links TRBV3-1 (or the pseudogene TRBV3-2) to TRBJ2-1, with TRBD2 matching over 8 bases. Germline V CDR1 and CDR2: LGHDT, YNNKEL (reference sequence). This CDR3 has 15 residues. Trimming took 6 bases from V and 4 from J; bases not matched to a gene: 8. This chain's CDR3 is CASRHSSGLYNEQFF. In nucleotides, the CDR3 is TGTGCCAGCAGACACTCTAGCGGGCTTTACAATGAGCAGTTCTTC.